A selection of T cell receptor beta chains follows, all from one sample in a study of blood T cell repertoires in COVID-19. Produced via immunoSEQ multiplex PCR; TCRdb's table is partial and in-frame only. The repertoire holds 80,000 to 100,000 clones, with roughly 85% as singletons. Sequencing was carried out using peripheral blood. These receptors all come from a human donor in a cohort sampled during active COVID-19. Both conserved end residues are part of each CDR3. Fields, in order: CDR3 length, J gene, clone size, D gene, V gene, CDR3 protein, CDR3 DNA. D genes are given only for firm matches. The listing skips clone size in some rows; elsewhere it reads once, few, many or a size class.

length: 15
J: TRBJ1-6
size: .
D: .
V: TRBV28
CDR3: CASSNQGAGYSPLHF
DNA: TGTGCCAGCAGCAACCAGGGCGCGGGGTATTCACCCCTCCACTTT

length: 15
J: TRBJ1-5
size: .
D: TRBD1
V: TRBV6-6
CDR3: CASSYTGESNQPQHF
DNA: TGTGCCAGCAGTTACACAGGGGAGAGCAATCAGCCCCAGCATTTT

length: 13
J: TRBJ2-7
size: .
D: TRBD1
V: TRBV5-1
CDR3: CASTRQGAGEQYF
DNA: TGCGCCAGCACCAGACAGGGGGCGGGCGAGCAGTACTTC

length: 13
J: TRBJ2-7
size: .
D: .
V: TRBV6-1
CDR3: CASRKGQGYEQYF
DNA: TGTGCCAGCCGAAAGGGGCAGGGCTACGAGCAGTACTTC

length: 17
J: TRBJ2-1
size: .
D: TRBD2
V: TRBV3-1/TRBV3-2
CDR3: CASSQDISLAGDNEQFF
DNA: TGTGCCAGCAGCCAAGATATATCCCTAGCGGGGGACAATGAGCAGTTCTTC

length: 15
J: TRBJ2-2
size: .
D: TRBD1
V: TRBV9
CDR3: CASSVRQGNTGELFF
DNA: TGTGCCAGCAGCGTGCGACAGGGAAACACCGGGGAGCTGTTTTTT

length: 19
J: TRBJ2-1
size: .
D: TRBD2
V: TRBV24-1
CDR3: CATSAYPGTSPTRVDEQFF
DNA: TGTGCCACCAGTGCCTACCCCGGGACTAGCCCCACCCGGGTCGATGAGCAGTTCTTC

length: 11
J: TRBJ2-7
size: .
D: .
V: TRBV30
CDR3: CAQLGGTEQYF
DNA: TGTGCCCAACTAGGGGGTACCGAGCAGTACTTC

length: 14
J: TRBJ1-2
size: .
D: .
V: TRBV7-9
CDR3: CASSFFPGYYGYTF
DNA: TGTGCCAGCAGCTTTTTTCCGGGGTACTATGGCTACACCTTC

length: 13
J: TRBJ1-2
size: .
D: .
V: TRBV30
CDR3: CAWRGRAGGGYTF
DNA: TGTGCCTGGAGAGGCCGTGCGGGAGGGGGCTACACCTTC

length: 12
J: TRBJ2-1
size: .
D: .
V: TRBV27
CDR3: CASSPSAIEQFF
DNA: TGTGCCAGCAGTCCTAGCGCCATTGAGCAGTTCTTC

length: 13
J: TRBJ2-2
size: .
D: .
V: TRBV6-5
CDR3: CASRYSNTGELFF
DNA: TGTGCCAGCAGGTATTCGAACACCGGGGAGCTGTTTTTT

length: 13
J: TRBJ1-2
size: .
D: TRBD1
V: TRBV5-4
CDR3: CASSRQGRSGYTF
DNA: TGTGCCAGCAGCCGACAGGGACGGAGTGGCTACACCTTC

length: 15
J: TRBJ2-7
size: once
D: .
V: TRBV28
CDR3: CASSSPGQGFGEQYF
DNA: TGTGCCAGCAGTTCGCCGGGGCAGGGGTTCGGCGAGCAGTACTTC

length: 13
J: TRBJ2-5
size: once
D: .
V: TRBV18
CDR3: CASSRDTQETQYF
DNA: TGTGCCAGCTCACGGGACACGCAAGAGACCCAGTACTTC

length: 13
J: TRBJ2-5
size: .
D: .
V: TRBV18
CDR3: CASSLGYQETQYF
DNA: TGTGCCAGCTCACTCGGGTATCAGGAGACCCAGTACTTC

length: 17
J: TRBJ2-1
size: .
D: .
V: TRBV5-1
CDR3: CASSLRPDRSWGNEQFF
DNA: TGCGCCAGCAGCTTACGACCCGACAGGAGTTGGGGCAATGAGCAGTTCTTC

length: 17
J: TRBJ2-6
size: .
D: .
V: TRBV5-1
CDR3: CASSPISPGAGANVLTF
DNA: TGCGCCAGCAGCCCAATTTCCCCAGGGGCCGGGGCCAACGTCCTGACTTTC

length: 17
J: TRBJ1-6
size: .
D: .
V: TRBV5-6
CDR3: CASSLAGGRRNNSPLHF
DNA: TGTGCCAGCAGCTTGGCCGGGGGACGGCGTAATAATTCACCCCTCCACTTT

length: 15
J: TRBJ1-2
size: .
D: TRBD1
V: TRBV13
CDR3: CASSTRGDSTYGYTF
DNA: TGTGCCAGCAGCACTAGGGGGGACAGTACCTATGGCTACACCTTC

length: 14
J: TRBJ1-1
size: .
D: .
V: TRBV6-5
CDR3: CASTEGSSNTEAFF
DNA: TGTGCCAGCACGGAGGGTTCATCTAACACTGAAGCTTTCTTT

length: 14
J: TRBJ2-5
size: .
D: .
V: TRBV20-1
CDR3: CSASGEFWAETQYF
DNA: TGCAGTGCTAGTGGAGAGTTTTGGGCAGAGACCCAGTACTTC

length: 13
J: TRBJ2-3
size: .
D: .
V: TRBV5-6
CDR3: CASSPREFGAQYF
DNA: TGTGCCAGCAGCCCCAGGGAATTTGGGGCGCAGTATTTT

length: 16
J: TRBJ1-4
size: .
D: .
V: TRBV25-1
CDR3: CASSKFGGATNEKLFF
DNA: TGTGCCAGCAGTAAATTCGGTGGAGCAACTAATGAAAAACTGTTTTTT

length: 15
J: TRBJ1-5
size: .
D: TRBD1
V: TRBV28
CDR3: CASRPGTASNQPQHF
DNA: TGTGCCAGCAGACCCGGGACAGCTAGCAATCAGCCCCAGCATTTT

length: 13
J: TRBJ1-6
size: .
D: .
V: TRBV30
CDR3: CASSRAGRSPLHF
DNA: TGTGCCTCGTCCAGGGCTGGGCGGTCACCCCTCCACTTT

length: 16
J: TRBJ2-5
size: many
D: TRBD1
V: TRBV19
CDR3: CASRPAGTETQETQYF
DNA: TGTGCCAGTCGGCCGGCCGGGACAGAAACACAAGAGACCCAGTACTTC

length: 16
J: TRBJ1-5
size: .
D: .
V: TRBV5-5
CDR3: CASSLEGGFSNQPQHF
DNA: TGTGCCAGCAGCTTGGAAGGGGGATTTAGCAATCAGCCCCAGCATTTT

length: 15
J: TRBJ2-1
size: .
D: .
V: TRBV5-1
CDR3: CASSPYPTSLHEQFF
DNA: TGCGCCAGCAGCCCGTATCCGACTAGTTTACATGAGCAGTTCTTC

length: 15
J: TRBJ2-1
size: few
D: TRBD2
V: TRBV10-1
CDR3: CASSSGTSGDNEQFF
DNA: TGCGCCAGCAGTTCCGGGACTAGCGGGGACAATGAGCAGTTCTTC

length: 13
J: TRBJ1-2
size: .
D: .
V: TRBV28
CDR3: CASSFPPDYGYTF
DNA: TGTGCCAGCAGTTTTCCCCCTGACTATGGCTACACCTTC

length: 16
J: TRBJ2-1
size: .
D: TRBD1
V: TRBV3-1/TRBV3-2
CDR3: CASSQPRGQGDNEQFF
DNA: TGTGCCAGCAGCCAACCAAGAGGACAGGGGGACAATGAGCAGTTCTTC

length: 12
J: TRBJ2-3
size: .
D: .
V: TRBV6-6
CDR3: CASSSYTDTQYF
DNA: TGTGCCAGCAGTTCCTATACAGATACGCAGTATTTT

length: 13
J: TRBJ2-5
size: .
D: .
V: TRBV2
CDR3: CASSDPPTRAQYF
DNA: TGTGCCAGCAGTGACCCCCCTACCAGGGCCCAGTACTTC

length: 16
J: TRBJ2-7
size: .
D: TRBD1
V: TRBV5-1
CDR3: CASSLGQGDRGSEQYF
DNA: TGCGCCAGCAGCTTGGGGCAAGGGGACAGGGGAAGCGAGCAGTACTTC

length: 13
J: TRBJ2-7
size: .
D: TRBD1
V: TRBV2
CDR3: CATGQASSYEQYF
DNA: TGTGCCACAGGACAGGCCAGCTCCTACGAGCAGTACTTC

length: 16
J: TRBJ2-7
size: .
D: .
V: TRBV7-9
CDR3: CASSLEGGRRLLEQYF
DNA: TGTGCCAGCAGCTTAGAAGGGGGACGGAGACTTCTCGAGCAGTACTTC

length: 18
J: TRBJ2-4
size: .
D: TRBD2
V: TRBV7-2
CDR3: CASSTASGRLLAKNIQYF
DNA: TGTGCCAGCTCAACAGCTAGCGGGAGACTACTGGCCAAAAACATTCAGTACTTC

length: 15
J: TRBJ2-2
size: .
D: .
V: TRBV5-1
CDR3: CASSLEGGNTGELFF
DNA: TGCGCCAGCAGCTTGGAAGGGGGTAACACCGGGGAGCTGTTTTTT

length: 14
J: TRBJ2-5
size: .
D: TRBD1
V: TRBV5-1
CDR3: CASSLLQGAETQYF
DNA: TGCGCCAGCAGCTTGTTGCAGGGGGCAGAGACCCAGTACTTC

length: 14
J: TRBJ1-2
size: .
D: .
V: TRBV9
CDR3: CASSEGENRYGYTF
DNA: TGTGCCAGCAGCGAGGGAGAGAATCGCTATGGCTACACCTTC

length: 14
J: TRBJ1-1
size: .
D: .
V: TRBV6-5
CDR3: CASSKPQGNTEAFF
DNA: TGTGCCAGCAGTAAACCACAGGGGAACACTGAAGCTTTCTTT

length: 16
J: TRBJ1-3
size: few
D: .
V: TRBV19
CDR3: CASNPTGAYSGNTIYF
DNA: TGTGCCAGTAACCCGACAGGCGCGTACTCTGGAAACACCATATATTTT

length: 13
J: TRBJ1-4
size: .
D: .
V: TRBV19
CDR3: CASSGGLGGKLFF
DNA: TGTGCCAGTAGTGGGGGACTTGGGGGAAAACTGTTTTTT

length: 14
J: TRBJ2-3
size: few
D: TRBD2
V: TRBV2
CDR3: CASRTSGPLDTQYF
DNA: TGTGCCAGCAGGACTAGCGGTCCTCTTGATACGCAGTATTTT

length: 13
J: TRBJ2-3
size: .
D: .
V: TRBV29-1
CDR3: CSEGGSSTDTQYF
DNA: TGCAGCGAAGGCGGGTCTAGCACAGATACGCAGTATTTT

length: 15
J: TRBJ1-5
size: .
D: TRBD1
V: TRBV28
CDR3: CASSLAGQGAQPQHF
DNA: TGTGCCAGCAGTTTGGCCGGACAGGGGGCTCAGCCCCAGCATTTT

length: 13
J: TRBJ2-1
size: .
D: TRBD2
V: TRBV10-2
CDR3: CASRSSGYNEQFF
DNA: TGCGCCAGCAGATCTAGCGGCTACAATGAGCAGTTCTTC

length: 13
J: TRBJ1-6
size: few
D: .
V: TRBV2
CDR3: CASSESMFSPLHF
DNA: TGTGCCAGCAGTGAATCAATGTTTTCACCCCTCCACTTT

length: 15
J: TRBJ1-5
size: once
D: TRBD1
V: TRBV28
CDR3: CASSLDRGRNQPQHF
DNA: TGTGCCAGCAGTTTAGACAGGGGGCGCAATCAGCCCCAGCATTTT